This T cell receptor (beta chain) was documented in a study of identifying expanded T cells in peripheral blood. The CDR3 totals 15 residues. Germline lookup yields CDR1 SNHLY and CDR2 FYNNEI. The V end lost 0 bases, the J end lost 2 bases, and 8 bases lay between the germline ends. Generated by immunoSEQ multiplex PCR, the TCRdb table keeps only in-frame clones and is missing some. The sample lists tens of thousands of clones, 80% to 85% occurring once. Specimen: blood. The V and J genes are TRBV2 and TRBJ1-5; D is undetermined. The TCR comes from a person aged 18 to 70 in good health. The CDR3 DNA follows: TGTGCCAGCAGTGAAGCTTCAGGTGGCAATCAGCCCCAGCATTTT. It is translated as CASSEASGGNQPQHF. Full variable domain (missing parts from reference TRBV2 and TRBJ1-5): EPEVTQTPSHQVTQMGQEVILRCVPISNHLYFYWYRQILGQKVEFLVSFYNNEISEKSEIFDDQFSVERPDGSNFTLKIRSTKLEDSAMYFCASSEASGGNQPQHFGDGTRLSIL.